This record looks at one T cell receptor beta chain sequence and its context. Its antigen target is currently unknown. Base qualities are missing; no much larger clone stands one base away. Sequencing of TCRB CDR3 was done on genomic DNA with the immunoSEQ assay. The published analysis was carried out like this. Nothing other than productive TCRB rearrangements was included in the analyses. Clonality was expressed as a Shannon entropy-based productive clonality index, with each clone defined by a unique TCRB CDR3 sequence. To calculate repertoire overlap between two samples, the template counts of each clone were considered relative to each sample's total templates. V-gene usage measured by flow cytometry correlated with TCRB sequencing V-gene usage, with a Spearman r of approximately 0.6. TCRdb took over this immuneACCESS table, retaining in-frame rearrangements with V and J assigned. Such tables are incomplete; in checked studies, under half of the missing clones stem from an unresolved V gene, and the remainder is unexplained. Clone size and the V and J calls come from that table; the DNA yielded D and trimming. Present in this sample are over 10,000 clones, roughly 80% of which were seen just once. Jointly, the top ten make up around an eighth of the sample.

These data come from a study of somatic mutations in cytotoxic T cells in rheumatoid arthritis (dated by TCRdb to the late 2010s). Broadly, across the study: Some T-cell populations stained with V beta antibodies were sorted by flow on a FACSAria II or Sony SH800 to nearly 100% purity, with sorted V beta1+ cells additionally subjected to TCRB sequencing. To characterize clonality, the study used TCRB deep sequencing while asking whether somatic mutations are carried by expanded CD8+ T-cell clones in newly diagnosed, untreated rheumatoid arthritis. TCRB deep sequencing covered roughly 60 patients with rheumatoid arthritis along with about 20 healthy controls. Median age was essentially the same in the patient group and the control group.

The CDR3, from cysteine to phenylalanine, totals 16 residues. Kept here is only the CDR3 DNA, which spans 48 bases and is read in frame from base 1. Ends trimmed: V by 3 bases, J by 4 bases; bases unmatched to a gene: 11. CDR1 and CDR2 (PRHDT, FYEKMQ) derive from the germline V gene (reference sequence). Buffy coats from some 21 blood donors served as healthy controls, a group that was approximately 58% female with a median age of approximately 56 years (range roughly 21-75). Flow cytometry confirmed the purity of CD4+ and CD8+ cells that had been isolated by positive magnetic bead selection on an AutoMACS. Peripheral blood mononuclear cells were isolated by Ficoll-Paque PLUS density gradient separation. Using Nucleospin Tissue or Tissue XS kits, DNA was extracted from CD4-enriched, CD8-enriched or PBMC samples, with quantification by a Qubit 2.0 fluorometer. Broad study findings and their caveats: The expanded CD8+ clones had unknown antigen targets, and not appearing in virus-specific databases did not rule out that they were virus-specific. Healthy controls showed no age-related increase in CD8+ clonality, whereas patients did (Spearman r=0.49). In about an eighth of the 65 patients, more than 20% of CD8+ cells belonged to the largest CD8+ clone, while several identical CD8+ TCRB sequences were shared between blood and synovial fluid. The slight underrepresentation of TRBV07 in patients was not corrected for multiple comparisons. There was no significant difference in CD8+ T-cell clonality between rheumatoid arthritis patients and age-matched healthy controls.

The material sequenced was CD8+ T cells sorted from blood. The receptor was isolated from a man aged 50-59 years in good health. The chain is encoded by TRBV13 joined to TRBJ1-2, and TRBD1 matches 7 of the central bases. The sequenced DNA is TGTGCCAGCAGCTTGCGCGGGGCAGGGGGAGTCTATGGCTACACCTTC. This encodes CASSLRGAGGVYGYTF.